The clone carrying this T cell receptor (beta chain) has at least ten counts. Its target is not known. This specimen belongs to a study of blood T cells in healthy people across ages. Findings of the study overall: Per million T cells, the diversity of TCR beta decreased roughly linearly as age advanced.

A second PCR, run for about 6 to 11 cycles, used a sample-barcoded 5' primer plus a J-beta primer mix. TCRdb re-derived calls from the 5' RACE reads in MiXCR, one entry per CDR3 protein. This sample yields hundreds of thousands of distinct CDR3 sequences, of which approximately 30% are seen a single time; approximately 15% belongs to the top ten. Germline V gene sequence: CDR1 SGHRS, CDR2 YFSETQ. V was shortened by 4 bases and J by 5 bases, with 15 bases between the two germline ends. The CDR3 is 14 amino acids. The chain links TRBV5-1 to TRBJ2-5, with D possibly matching TRBD2 (7 bases). The clonotype comes from a woman older than 75 in good health. Sequenced: blood. CDR3 sequence: CASSANRGAETQYF. For the CDR3, the DNA is TGCGCCAGCAGCGCCAACCGGGGGGCTGAGACCCAGTACTTC.